This T cell receptor beta chain was found in a study of blood T cell repertoires in COVID-19. Profiled with immunoSEQ multiplex PCR; TCRdb holds only in-frame clones, not every one. The table has fewer than 150,000 clones, about 90% seen once. The CDR3 is 11 amino acids. Deletions cut 4 bases from V and 7 bases from J, with 7 bases between. CDR1 and CDR2 (germline): MDHEN, SYDVKM. This chain links TRBV28 with TRBJ1-1; the D is unclear. The receptor was derived from a man aged 50-60 years with active or convalescent COVID-19. The sequenced material came from peripheral blood. CDR3 amino acids: CASSYRGEAFF. The CDR3 nucleotides are TGTGCCAGCAGTTACCGGGGTGAAGCTTTCTTT.